The rows below give T cell receptor beta chains drawn from one sample of a study of blood T cell repertoires in COVID-19. Profiled with immunoSEQ multiplex PCR; TCRdb holds only in-frame clones, not every one. Altogether approximately 240,000 clones are present, less than 85% being singletons, with the ten largest covering 4.9%. Sequencing was carried out using peripheral blood. Every receptor here comes from a woman older than 75 with active or convalescent COVID-19. Each CDR3 is given with its conserved first and last residue. D genes are given only for firm matches. Rows may omit the clone size; those that give it use once, few, many or a size class.

j_gene: TRBJ2-6; len: 15; abundance: -; d_gene: -; v_gene: TRBV5-8; CDR3nt: TGTGCCAGCAGAAAAGAGCCTTCTGGGGCCAACGTCCTGACTTTC; CDR3aa: CASRKEPSGANVLTF
j_gene: TRBJ1-2; len: 15; abundance: -; d_gene: TRBD1; v_gene: TRBV6-5; CDR3nt: TGTGCCAGCAACCCTACCGGGACAGATATTTATGGCTACACCTTC; CDR3aa: CASNPTGTDIYGYTF
j_gene: TRBJ2-3; len: 16; abundance: few; d_gene: TRBD1; v_gene: TRBV10-2; CDR3nt: TGCGCCAGCAGTCGCACCGGGACAGGGGGCGAAGATACGCAGTATTTT; CDR3aa: CASSRTGTGGEDTQYF
j_gene: TRBJ1-5; len: 14; abundance: -; d_gene: TRBD1; v_gene: TRBV10-3; CDR3nt: TGTGCCACCTCAGGACAGGGGTCCAATCAGCCCCAGCATTTT; CDR3aa: CATSGQGSNQPQHF
j_gene: TRBJ1-2; len: 14; abundance: -; d_gene: -; v_gene: TRBV2; CDR3nt: TGTGCCAGCAGTGTGGGCAGGGAAAACTATGGCTACACCTTC; CDR3aa: CASSVGRENYGYTF
j_gene: TRBJ2-3; len: 16; abundance: -; d_gene: TRBD2; v_gene: TRBV11-2; CDR3nt: TGTGCCAGCAGCTTAGGTCCTAGCGGTAGCACAGATACGCAGTATTTT; CDR3aa: CASSLGPSGSTDTQYF
j_gene: TRBJ1-1; len: 16; abundance: -; d_gene: -; v_gene: TRBV5-4; CDR3nt: TGTGCCAGCAGCTTGGTTGGGGGCACTGTGAACACTGAAGCTTTCTTT; CDR3aa: CASSLVGGTVNTEAFF
j_gene: TRBJ2-2; len: 12; abundance: once; d_gene: -; v_gene: TRBV12-3/TRBV12-4; CDR3nt: TGTGCCAGCACCCCAGACACCGGGGAGCTGTTTTTT; CDR3aa: CASTPDTGELFF
j_gene: TRBJ2-1; len: 13; abundance: -; d_gene: TRBD2; v_gene: TRBV27; CDR3nt: TGTGCCAGCAGTCCGGGACTAGCGAATGAGCAGTTCTTC; CDR3aa: CASSPGLANEQFF
j_gene: TRBJ2-1; len: 15; abundance: -; d_gene: TRBD1; v_gene: TRBV29-1; CDR3nt: TGCAGCGTCCGGGGACAGGGGGTCGTCCTTGATGAGCAGTTCTTC; CDR3aa: CSVRGQGVVLDEQFF
j_gene: TRBJ1-1; len: 14; abundance: -; d_gene: -; v_gene: TRBV6-1; CDR3nt: TGTGCCAGCAGTGAAGCTCGGGGGGCTACTGAAGCTTTCTTT; CDR3aa: CASSEARGATEAFF
j_gene: TRBJ1-1; len: 15; abundance: once; d_gene: -; v_gene: TRBV9; CDR3nt: TGTGCCAGCAGCGTAGAGGCAGGGGTGAACACTGAAGCTTTCTTT; CDR3aa: CASSVEAGVNTEAFF
j_gene: TRBJ1-5; len: 15; abundance: -; d_gene: TRBD1; v_gene: TRBV28; CDR3nt: TGTGCCAGCAGTTTCGGGCGACAGGGTGGTCAGCCCCAGCATTTT; CDR3aa: CASSFGRQGGQPQHF
j_gene: TRBJ1-3; len: 19; abundance: -; d_gene: -; v_gene: TRBV5-1; CDR3nt: TGCGCCAGCAGCTTGGATTTCTATCCCCAGGGGTCGAGGGGAAACACCATATATTTT; CDR3aa: CASSLDFYPQGSRGNTIYF
j_gene: TRBJ1-5; len: 15; abundance: -; d_gene: -; v_gene: TRBV6-9; CDR3nt: TGTGCCAGCAGTTATGGCTTGGGGGGTCGGCAGCCCCAGCATTTT; CDR3aa: CASSYGLGGRQPQHF
j_gene: TRBJ1-2; len: 15; abundance: -; d_gene: TRBD1; v_gene: TRBV24-1; CDR3nt: TGTGCCACCAGTGATTCTCAGGACAGGATAATTGGCTACACCTTC; CDR3aa: CATSDSQDRIIGYTF
j_gene: TRBJ2-7; len: 11; abundance: -; d_gene: -; v_gene: TRBV20-1; CDR3nt: TGCAGTGCCCCGGCCCCGACAGCGCAGTACTTC; CDR3aa: CSAPAPTAQYF
j_gene: TRBJ1-6; len: 12; abundance: -; d_gene: -; v_gene: TRBV12-3/TRBV12-4; CDR3nt: TGTGCCAGCAGCCCTTCCCAGGTCACCCTCCACTTT; CDR3aa: CASSPSQVTLHF
j_gene: TRBJ1-2; len: 15; abundance: once; d_gene: -; v_gene: TRBV28; CDR3nt: TGTGCCAGCAGAGGATACAGGGATCTCGGTGATGGCTACACCTTC; CDR3aa: CASRGYRDLGDGYTF
j_gene: TRBJ1-1; len: 15; abundance: -; d_gene: TRBD1; v_gene: TRBV15; CDR3nt: TGTGCCACCAGCAGTGCCCAGGGACAGGGGGCTGAAGCTTTCTTT; CDR3aa: CATSSAQGQGAEAFF
j_gene: TRBJ2-7; len: 14; abundance: -; d_gene: TRBD2; v_gene: TRBV27; CDR3nt: TGTGCCAGCAGTCTAACTAGCGGGAGCAGCGAGCAGTACTTC; CDR3aa: CASSLTSGSSEQYF
j_gene: TRBJ1-6; len: 15; abundance: once; d_gene: -; v_gene: TRBV21-1; CDR3nt: TGTGCCAGCAGCAGTGGGGCGTCCTATAATTCACCCCTCCACTTT; CDR3aa: CASSSGASYNSPLHF
j_gene: TRBJ1-2; len: 14; abundance: -; d_gene: TRBD1; v_gene: TRBV2; CDR3nt: TGTGCCAGCAGCGGACAGGGTTTGGGCTATGGCTACACCTTC; CDR3aa: CASSGQGLGYGYTF
j_gene: TRBJ1-1; len: 14; abundance: -; d_gene: TRBD1; v_gene: TRBV7-9; CDR3nt: TGTGCCAGCAGATCACACAGGGGGAGAACTGAAGCTTTCTTT; CDR3aa: CASRSHRGRTEAFF
j_gene: TRBJ1-3; len: 16; abundance: -; d_gene: TRBD1; v_gene: TRBV28; CDR3nt: TGTGCCAGCAGTTTTGGCGGGACAGGGACTGGAAACACCATATATTTT; CDR3aa: CASSFGGTGTGNTIYF
j_gene: TRBJ2-4; len: 14; abundance: -; d_gene: -; v_gene: TRBV6-5; CDR3nt: TGTGCCAGCGGTAAAACAGACCTCAAAAACATTCAGTACTTC; CDR3aa: CASGKTDLKNIQYF
j_gene: TRBJ1-2; len: 15; abundance: few; d_gene: TRBD1; v_gene: TRBV19; CDR3nt: TGTGCCAGTAGTGCGCCGGGACAGGGAGACTATGGCTACACCTTC; CDR3aa: CASSAPGQGDYGYTF
j_gene: TRBJ2-7; len: 16; abundance: -; d_gene: TRBD2; v_gene: TRBV25-1; CDR3nt: TGTGCCAGCAGTGAATCCCCTAGCGGGGACCTATACGAGCAGTACTTC; CDR3aa: CASSESPSGDLYEQYF
j_gene: TRBJ2-7; len: 14; abundance: -; d_gene: -; v_gene: TRBV19; CDR3nt: TGTGCCAGTAGTACGGTGAGCGGACCCTACGAGCAGTACTTC; CDR3aa: CASSTVSGPYEQYF
j_gene: TRBJ1-6; len: 15; abundance: -; d_gene: -; v_gene: TRBV5-6; CDR3nt: TGTGCCAGCAGCGGTGAACTGCACAGGCAATCGCCCCTCCACTTT; CDR3aa: CASSGELHRQSPLHF
j_gene: TRBJ1-2; len: 13; abundance: -; d_gene: TRBD1; v_gene: TRBV29-1; CDR3nt: TGCAGCGTAGGACAGGGGGTCGTCTATGGCTACACCTTC; CDR3aa: CSVGQGVVYGYTF
j_gene: TRBJ1-2; len: 15; abundance: once; d_gene: TRBD1; v_gene: TRBV19; CDR3nt: TGTGCCAGTAAAACCGGGACAGGGGGCGTCTATGGCTACACCTTC; CDR3aa: CASKTGTGGVYGYTF
j_gene: TRBJ1-1; len: 14; abundance: -; d_gene: -; v_gene: TRBV7-2; CDR3nt: TGTGCCAGCAGCTTAGCACAGTTGAACACTGAAGCTTTCTTT; CDR3aa: CASSLAQLNTEAFF
j_gene: TRBJ2-3; len: 15; abundance: once; d_gene: TRBD2; v_gene: TRBV7-9; CDR3nt: TGTGCCAGCAGCGTACTAGCGGGAGTTGCAGATACGCAGTATTTT; CDR3aa: CASSVLAGVADTQYF
j_gene: TRBJ2-1; len: 15; abundance: -; d_gene: TRBD1; v_gene: TRBV6-5; CDR3nt: TGTGCCAGCAGTTCCGACGGGACAGGGATCAGGGAGCAGTTCTTC; CDR3aa: CASSSDGTGIREQFF
j_gene: TRBJ1-1; len: 15; abundance: -; d_gene: -; v_gene: TRBV5-1; CDR3nt: TGCGCCAGCAGACCAGGGACTTGGGAAAACACTGAAGCTTTCTTT; CDR3aa: CASRPGTWENTEAFF
j_gene: TRBJ1-4; len: 17; abundance: -; d_gene: TRBD1; v_gene: TRBV25-1; CDR3nt: TGTGCCAGCAGAGGGATTGCCGGGACAGGGGGCCGTGAAAAACTGTTTTTT; CDR3aa: CASRGIAGTGGREKLFF
j_gene: TRBJ1-5; len: 12; abundance: -; d_gene: -; v_gene: TRBV6-1; CDR3nt: TGTGCCAGCAGTGAGCGGGATCAGCCCCAGCATTTT; CDR3aa: CASSERDQPQHF
j_gene: TRBJ1-4; len: 14; abundance: -; d_gene: TRBD1; v_gene: TRBV7-9; CDR3nt: TGTGCCAGCAGCCCAGGGACAGGGGGTGAAAAACTGTTTTTT; CDR3aa: CASSPGTGGEKLFF
j_gene: TRBJ2-7; len: 10; abundance: -; d_gene: -; v_gene: TRBV6-5; CDR3nt: TGTGCCAGCGGGGAGGACGAGCAGTACTTC; CDR3aa: CASGEDEQYF
j_gene: TRBJ2-1; len: 16; abundance: -; d_gene: -; v_gene: TRBV5-1; CDR3nt: TGCGCCAGCAGCCTGGAAGGGTGGGAGCCCTACAATGAGCAGTTCTTC; CDR3aa: CASSLEGWEPYNEQFF
j_gene: TRBJ1-2; len: 14; abundance: -; d_gene: TRBD1; v_gene: TRBV28; CDR3nt: TGTGCCAGCAGAACCCTGGGACAGGGGCGGCCCTACACCTTC; CDR3aa: CASRTLGQGRPYTF
j_gene: TRBJ2-2; len: 16; abundance: -; d_gene: TRBD2; v_gene: TRBV9; CDR3nt: TGTGCCAGCAGCGTCAGAGCGGGGGGCAACACCGGGGAGCTGTTTTTT; CDR3aa: CASSVRAGGNTGELFF
j_gene: TRBJ1-2; len: 19; abundance: -; d_gene: TRBD1; v_gene: TRBV7-9; CDR3nt: TGTGCCAGCAGCTCCCGGAGACTGCGGCAGGGGGCCTCTAACTATGGCTACACCTTC; CDR3aa: CASSSRRLRQGASNYGYTF
j_gene: TRBJ2-7; len: 12; abundance: -; d_gene: -; v_gene: TRBV12-3/TRBV12-4; CDR3nt: TGTGCCAGCAGTTTAGGTAGGGGGTGGCAGTACTTC; CDR3aa: CASSLGRGWQYF
j_gene: TRBJ2-7; len: 14; abundance: -; d_gene: -; v_gene: TRBV5-1; CDR3nt: TGCGCCAGCAGCTTGGCCCCGGGTCGCTACGAGCAGTACTTC; CDR3aa: CASSLAPGRYEQYF
j_gene: TRBJ1-1; len: 17; abundance: -; d_gene: -; v_gene: TRBV18; CDR3nt: TGTGCCAGCTCACCATTGGTTCAGGGAGGGAGGAACACTGAAGCTTTCTTT; CDR3aa: CASSPLVQGGRNTEAFF
j_gene: TRBJ2-3; len: 15; abundance: -; d_gene: TRBD1; v_gene: TRBV5-1; CDR3nt: TGCGCCAGCAGCTTCCAGACAGGGGGCGCGGATACGCAGTATTTT; CDR3aa: CASSFQTGGADTQYF
j_gene: TRBJ1-2; len: 13; abundance: -; d_gene: -; v_gene: TRBV19; CDR3nt: TGTGCCAGTAGGCCCGCAGGAACTGATGGCTACACCTTC; CDR3aa: CASRPAGTDGYTF
j_gene: TRBJ2-6; len: 19; abundance: -; d_gene: TRBD2; v_gene: TRBV27; CDR3nt: TGTGCCAGCAGTTTATCCCCTCTAGCGGGAGTACCTGGGGCCAACGTCCTGACTTTC; CDR3aa: CASSLSPLAGVPGANVLTF
j_gene: TRBJ1-2; len: 14; abundance: few; d_gene: -; v_gene: TRBV30; CDR3nt: TGTGCCTGGACCTCTCGGGGAGGGACCTATGGCTACACCTTC; CDR3aa: CAWTSRGGTYGYTF